The TCR beta chain described here comes from a study of follicular helper T cells after annual influenza vaccination. The protocol was immunoSEQ multiplex PCR, while the TCRdb copy is restricted to in-frame clones and leaves out a portion. Altogether roughly 5,700 clones are present, 80% to 85% being singletons, with the ten largest covering over 2.5%. CDR3 length equals 11 residues. Germline V lookup: CDR1 DFQATT, CDR2 SNEGSKA (reference sequence). Trimming removed 6 bases from V and 0 bases from J, with 5 bases in between. Time point: 2015-2016 season, 7 days after influenza vaccination. This TCR was sampled from an adult who received the influenza vaccine. The specimen comprised CXCR5+ CD38- circulating T follicular helper cells from blood, sampled 7 days after influenza vaccination. The sample's subset: circulating Tfh, non-naive CD4+CXCR5+PD-1+ (ICOS+CD38+ or ICOS-CD38-). The V call is TRBV20-1, the J call TRBJ2-5, with a weak D call TRBD2 (5 bases). CDR3 protein: CSAEDQETQYF. As DNA, the CDR3 is TGCAGTGCGGAGGACCAAGAGACCCAGTACTTC.